These T cell receptor beta chains were read from a single sample in a study of naive and memory T cell subsets. TCRdb recomputed calls from the UMI-ligation and nested PCR reads with MiXCR, one row per CDR3 protein. Of tens of thousands of distinct CDR3 sequences in the sample, about 10% were seen once. The material sequenced was naive CD8+ T cells from blood. Receptors were obtained from a human donor in good health. The CDR3 runs from the conserved cysteine through the conserved F or W. D genes are given only for firm matches. Expanded clones get a size class; other rows say once, few or many, or leave the size out.

V	J	D	size	CDR3	DNA
TRBV30	TRBJ1-2	-	few	CAGPKRAAYGYTF	TGTGCCGGCCCAAAGAGGGCAGCCTATGGCTACACCTTC
TRBV7-9	TRBJ1-5	-	-	CASSFGGQPQHF	TGTGCCAGCAGCTTTGGGGGGCAGCCCCAGCATTTT
TRBV9	TRBJ1-5	-	few	CASSVWAVNQPQHF	TGTGCCAGCAGCGTATGGGCAGTCAATCAGCCCCAGCATTTT
TRBV21-1	TRBJ2-1	-	-	CASKTHIAGGPYNEQFF	TGTGCCAGCAAAACACATATAGCGGGGGGCCCCTACAATGAGCAGTTCTTC
TRBV25-1	TRBJ2-1	-	many	CASSEWSNEQFF	TGTGCCAGCAGTGAGTGGAGCAATGAGCAGTTCTTC
TRBV19	TRBJ2-3	-	-	CASSISGDTQYF	TGTGCCAGTAGTATCAGTGGAGATACGCAGTATTTT
TRBV3-1	TRBJ2-7	-	-	CASSHSRAGIYEQYF	TGTGCCAGCAGCCACTCGCGAGCGGGTATCTACGAGCAGTACTTC
TRBV12-3/TRBV12-4	TRBJ2-3	-	many	CASSFSRYRERTDTQYF	TGTGCCAGCAGTTTTTCCCGGTACAGGGAGAGAACAGATACGCAGTATTTT
TRBV4-1	TRBJ1-2	TRBD1	few	CASSQPGQGIYGYTF	TGCGCCAGCAGCCAACCGGGACAGGGGATCTATGGCTACACCTTC
TRBV7-9	TRBJ2-7	TRBD2	-	CASSLGGLAGLEQYF	TGTGCCAGCAGCTTAGGGGGACTAGCGGGTCTCGAGCAGTACTTC
TRBV5-1	TRBJ2-7	TRBD2	few	CASRMTSAYEQYF	TGCGCCAGCAGAATGACTAGCGCCTACGAGCAGTACTTC
TRBV4-2	TRBJ2-7	-	few	CASSQAAQAPIEQYF	TGTGCCAGCAGCCAAGCAGCCCAGGCGCCTATCGAGCAGTACTTC
TRBV7-2	TRBJ2-3	-	once	CASSLRKGGDTRYF	TGTGCCAGCAGCTTGAGAAAGGGGGGAGATACGCGGTATTTT
TRBV28	TRBJ2-1	-	-	CASSPLEVDYNEQFF	TGTGCCAGCAGCCCTCTAGAAGTGGACTACAATGAGCAGTTCTTC
TRBV20-1	TRBJ2-3	-	-	CSARDSARPLTDTQYF	TGCAGTGCTAGAGATTCTGCGCGGCCTCTGACAGATACGCAGTATTTT
TRBV6-2/TRBV6-3	TRBJ2-1	-	-	CASRRDGDNEQFF	TGTGCCAGCCGGCGGGATGGGGACAATGAGCAGTTCTTC
TRBV6-5	TRBJ2-7	-	few	CASSGGQAGYEQYF	TGTGCCAGCAGTGGAGGGCAGGCCGGATACGAGCAGTACTTC
TRBV5-1	TRBJ1-1	TRBD1	-	CASSLGPYRGLGNTEAFF	TGCGCCAGCAGCTTGGGCCCATACAGGGGTCTCGGGAACACTGAAGCTTTCTTT
TRBV21-1	TRBJ2-4	-	few	CASSKVSRRGGAKNIQYF	TGTGCCAGCAGCAAAGTTTCGCGGCGAGGGGGAGCCAAAAACATTCAGTACTTC
TRBV20-1	TRBJ1-5	-	many	CSARGVESIDAEF	TGCAGTGCTAGAGGGGTTGAGTCCATCGATGCAGAGTTT
TRBV5-1	TRBJ2-7	TRBD1	many	CASSLETGDEQYF	TGCGCCAGCAGCTTGGAGACAGGGGACGAGCAGTACTTC
TRBV7-8	TRBJ2-7	-	-	CASSSIRDTPYEQYF	TGTGCCAGCAGCTCCATCCGGGACACTCCTTACGAGCAGTACTTC
TRBV10-3	TRBJ2-1	TRBD1	-	CAISGTDSYNEQFF	TGTGCCATCAGCGGGACAGATAGTTACAATGAGCAGTTCTTC
TRBV12-3/TRBV12-4	TRBJ2-7	-	-	CASSLGGEEQYF	TGTGCCAGCAGTTTGGGGGGAGAGGAGCAGTACTTC
TRBV12-3/TRBV12-4	TRBJ2-7	-	-	CASSPRRVDEQYF	TGTGCCAGCAGTCCTCGCAGGGTCGACGAGCAGTACTTC
TRBV29-1	TRBJ2-5	TRBD1	many	CSVETGIVPETQYF	TGCAGCGTAGAGACAGGGATCGTACCAGAGACCCAGTACTTC
TRBV19	TRBJ1-1	-	many	CASTSRGVLEAFF	TGTGCCAGTACCTCTAGGGGGGTCCTTGAAGCTTTCTTT
TRBV11-2	TRBJ2-7	TRBD1	-	CASSPPDRAYEQYF	TGTGCCAGCAGCCCCCCCGACAGGGCCTACGAGCAGTACTTC
TRBV29-1	TRBJ2-1	-	-	CSVVQHNEQFF	TGCAGCGTTGTACAGCACAATGAGCAGTTCTTC
TRBV10-3	TRBJ2-7	-	-	CAIGEVDSSYEQYF	TGTGCCATCGGGGAGGTGGACAGCTCCTACGAGCAGTACTTC
TRBV7-9	TRBJ2-7	-	many	CASSLGTGSEQYF	TGTGCCAGCAGCTTAGGGACTGGGAGCGAGCAGTACTTC
TRBV7-9	TRBJ2-7	-	many	CASSLGAYEQYF	TGTGCCAGCAGCTTGGGGGCGTACGAGCAGTACTTC
TRBV4-1	TRBJ2-5	TRBD1	many	CASSYRQGVLETQYF	TGCGCCAGCAGCTACAGACAGGGGGTTCTGGAGACCCAGTACTTC
TRBV7-2	TRBJ2-7	-	many	CASSLTRELTYEQYF	TGTGCCAGCAGCTTAACCCGGGAACTAACCTACGAGCAGTACTTC
TRBV6-4	TRBJ1-1	-	many	CASRDRTNTEAFF	TGTGCCAGCAGAGACAGGACGAACACTGAAGCTTTCTTT
TRBV27	TRBJ2-3	-	many	CASSRRSDTQYF	TGTGCCAGCAGTAGGCGGTCAGATACGCAGTATTTT
TRBV4-3	TRBJ1-5	-	many	CASSQDRAGNQPQHF	TGCGCCAGCAGCCAAGATAGGGCAGGTAATCAGCCCCAGCATTTT
TRBV28	TRBJ2-1	TRBD2	few	CASSPRLAGSEQFF	TGTGCCAGCAGTCCCCGGCTAGCGGGAAGTGAGCAGTTCTTC
TRBV12-3/TRBV12-4	TRBJ2-1	TRBD2	-	CASSFTPGLVYNEQFF	TGTGCCAGCAGTTTTACCCCGGGACTAGTTTACAATGAGCAGTTCTTC
TRBV7-9	TRBJ2-3	-	few	CASSLFSGVGDTQYF	TGTGCCAGCAGCTTATTTTCGGGAGTTGGAGATACGCAGTATTTT
TRBV28	TRBJ2-7	TRBD2	-	CASSPASGRDEQYF	TGTGCCAGCAGCCCAGCTAGCGGGAGAGACGAGCAGTACTTC
TRBV7-6	TRBJ2-7	-	many	CASSSLLGTYEQYF	TGTGCCAGCAGCTCCTTACTAGGTACCTACGAGCAGTACTTC
TRBV2	TRBJ1-1	TRBD1	few	CASSRDRSQLNTEAFF	TGTGCCAGCAGTCGGGACAGGTCACAACTGAACACTGAAGCTTTCTTT
TRBV27	TRBJ2-5	-	few	CASSPSSGEIQETQYF	TGTGCCAGCAGTCCGTCATCAGGAGAGATCCAAGAGACCCAGTACTTC
TRBV2	TRBJ2-1	TRBD2	-	CASSQRNPLAGPDNEQFF	TGTGCCAGCAGTCAAAGGAACCCGCTAGCGGGGCCCGACAATGAGCAGTTCTTC
TRBV11-2	TRBJ2-1	-	many	CASSKRALRGEQFF	TGTGCCAGCAGCAAGAGGGCTTTAAGAGGTGAGCAGTTCTTC
TRBV6-1	TRBJ2-1	TRBD2	many	CASGGEFF	TGTGCCAGCGGGGGGGAGTTCTTC